Following are 27 T cell receptor beta chains from one sample sequenced in a study of spatial heterogeneity in lung cancer (dated by TCRdb to about 2019). The library was obtained by 5' RACE. Sequenced on a NextSeq 500. TCRdb applied fastp at Q25 and MiXCR to the public reads, then kept only in-frame beta chains. Each entry merges the rows of one CDR3 protein and shows their most common DNA and genes. This sample comprises about 1,900 distinct CDR3 sequences, roughly an eighth of them detected only once. The ten largest clones take up approximately 14% of the sample. The time point label, as the study defines it: sample taken at primary tumor resection. The sequences come from normal lung tissue next to the tumor, collected at surgery. The receptors here all came from a female donor with early-stage non-small cell lung cancer.

This clonotype is judged large (0.1 to 1%). The chain uses TRBV20-1 and TRBJ2-2; 11 bases align to TRBD2. The CDR3 is 14 amino acids. Germline CDR1 is DFQATT and CDR2 is SNEGSKA (reference sequence). J lost 6 bases, V lost 5 bases, and 5 bases had no gene match. CDR3 region: CSARSGRASGELFF. DNA for the CDR3: TGCAGTGCTCGTAGCGGGAGGGCCTCCGGGGAGCTGTTTTTT.

In this sample, this clonotype is medium-sized. The chain couples TRBV27 to TRBJ1-2, with D uncertain. V was cut by 10 bases and J by 7 bases, with 19 bases left in between. This CDR3 spans 13 amino acids. Germline lookup yields CDR1 MNHEY and CDR2 SMNVEV (reference sequence). CDR3 coding DNA: TGTGCCACAGCAGTAGGGTTTGGATCTGGCTACACCTTC. Translating gives CATAVGFGSGYTF.

The J gene is TRBJ2-3, the V gene TRBV7-9; 13 bases are a match to TRBD2. CDR1 and CDR2 (germline): SEHNR, FQNEAQ (reference sequence). The CDR3 spans 19 residues. The V and J ends lost 2 bases and 6 bases, in that order; junction bases with no gene match: 14. DNA for the CDR3: TGTGCCAGCAGCTTACTCCCGAGACTAGCGGGGGGACCCCCTGATACGCAGTATTTT. Its translation: CASSLLPRLAGGPPDTQYF.

The rearrangement uses TRBV6-5 and TRBJ1-1; D is ambiguous. Germline values: CDR1 MNHEY, CDR2 SVGAGI. V lost 7 bases, J lost 0 bases, and 12 bases lay in between. CDR3 size: 14 residues. CDR3 loop: CASMTGPMNTEAFF. Here the CDR3 DNA reads TGTGCCAGCATGACGGGTCCCATGAACACTGAAGCTTTCTTT.

This clonotype is deemed medium-sized. The CDR3 reads CASSQEAKDYGYTF. DNA for the CDR3: TGCGCCAGCAGCCAAGAAGCCAAGGACTATGGCTACACCTTC. The J gene is TRBJ1-2, the V gene TRBV4-1; D not certain. The V end was cut by 0 bases, the J end by 3 bases, with 8 bases between. Germline lookup yields CDR1 MGHRA and CDR2 YSYEKL. The CDR3 consists of 14 residues.

The chain links TRBV14 to TRBJ1-1; D uncertain. The CDR3 is made up of 18 amino acids. V dropped 0 bases and J dropped 0 bases, with 17 bases sitting between them. CDR1 and CDR2 (germline): SGHDN, FVKESK. CDR3 bases: TGTGCCAGCAGCCAAGAAAGCCAGCTCAATATAATGAACACTGAAGCTTTCTTT. Amino acids: CASSQESQLNIMNTEAFF. Based on the CDR3 plus reference TRBV14 and TRBJ1-1, the full variable domain is EAGVTQFPSHSVIEKGQTVTLRCDPISGHDNLYWYRRVMGKEIKFLLHFVKESKQDESGMPNNRFLAERTGGTYSTLKVQPAELEDSGVYFCASSQESQLNIMNTEAFFGQGTRLTVV.

This clonotype has at least ten counts. The chain couples TRBV19 to TRBJ1-1; unclear D gene. The CDR3 covers 13 residues. In germline, CDR1 is LNHDA, CDR2 SQIVND (reference sequence). Deletions cut 6 bases from V and 1 base from J, with 9 bases between. The DNA for the CDR3 is TGTGCCAGTAGAAAGGAGGCGAACACTGAAGCTTTCTTT. Its translation: CASRKEANTEAFF.

This clonotype is classed as large. The rearrangement joins TRBV9 to TRBJ2-1; TRBD1 might be the D (6 bases). The CDR3 contains 14 residues. Germline V gene data show CDR1 as SGDLS and CDR2 as YYNGEE. Trimming pared 3 bases from V and 7 bases from J, leaving 14 bases between. The CDR3 reads CASSEQGPTNEQFF. The CDR3 nucleotides are TGTGCCAGCAGCGAACAGGGTCCGACGAATGAGCAGTTCTTC.

This clonotype is categorized as medium-sized (0.01 to 0.1%). This rearrangement joins TRBV28 to TRBJ2-2; 7 bases fit TRBD2. V shed 7 bases, J shed 7 bases, and the junction held 15 bases outside the gene matches. The CDR3 has 16 amino acids. Germline lookup yields CDR1 MDHEN and CDR2 SYDVKM. The CDR3 nucleotides are TGTGCCAGCACCCCGGGAGGACGGGGTGATAGCGGGGAGCTGTTTTTT. It translates to CASTPGGRGDSGELFF.

This clonotype is categorized as large. The rearrangement uses TRBV28 and TRBJ2-1; TRBD2 matches 14 bases. Germline assignment: CDR1 MDHEN and CDR2 SYDVKM. The CDR3 extends over 17 amino acids. J gave up 7 bases and V 5 bases, and 10 bases lay outside the gene matches. CDR3 amino acids: CASSPGLAGAGRNEQFF. CDR3 DNA: TGTGCCAGCAGTCCGGGACTAGCGGGAGCAGGGAGGAATGAGCAGTTCTTC.

Judged by abundance, this clonotype is medium-sized. V usage is TRBV10-3 and J usage is TRBJ1-2, with D maybe TRBD1 (5 bases). This CDR3 spans 14 amino acids. Germline V gene data show CDR1 as ENHRY and CDR2 as SYGVKD. Trimming cost V 6 bases and J 4 bases, with 15 bases left between them. This CDR3 reads CAIRGTAALYGYTF. DNA of the CDR3: TGTGCCATCAGAGGGACGGCTGCACTCTATGGCTACACCTTC.

This clonotype showed up just a few times. V and J are TRBV13 and TRBJ2-7; D perhaps matches TRBD1 (5 bases). Trimming took 3 bases from V and 3 from J, leaving 9 bases between them. Germline-derived CDR1 and CDR2 are PRHDT and FYEKMQ (reference sequence). CDR3 length: 13 residues. In nucleotides, the CDR3 is TGTGCCAGCAGCTTCCCAGGACACTACGAGCAGTACTTC. Encoded protein: CASSFPGHYEQYF.

This clonotype is categorized as medium-sized (0.01 to 0.1%). This sequence joins TRBV7-9 and TRBJ1-5; D is perhaps TRBD1 (6 bases). V was trimmed by 5 bases and J by 2 bases, leaving 13 bases between them. The germline gives CDR1 SEHNR, CDR2 FQNEAQ (reference sequence). The CDR3 loop spans 15 amino acids. CDR3: CASSLGGLGNQPQHF. The CDR3 region has the DNA TGTGCCAGCAGCCTGGGGGGGCTGGGCAATCAGCCCCAGCATTTT.

By share, this clonotype ranks as medium-sized. The V call is TRBV29-1, the J call TRBJ2-5; D is perhaps TRBD1 or TRBD2 (6 bases each). Germline lookup yields CDR1 SQVTM and CDR2 ANQGSEA. The CDR3 length is 15 residues. Trimming pared 3 bases from V and 7 bases from J, leaving 21 bases between. The CDR3 region is CSVDSGAGSEGTQYF. CDR3 DNA: TGCAGCGTTGATTCGGGGGCCGGGAGCGAAGGGACCCAGTACTTC.

In its sample, this clonotype is medium-sized. This chain links TRBV20-1 with TRBJ1-3, with D tentatively TRBD1 (6 bases). Germline V CDR1 and CDR2: DFQATT, SNEGSKA (reference sequence). The V and J ends lost 2 bases and 0 bases respectively, with 11 bases between them. This CDR3 is built from 15 residues. The CDR3 loop is CSARSTGDSGNTIYF. CDR3 sequence (DNA): TGCAGTGCTAGATCGACAGGAGACTCTGGAAACACCATATATTTT.

Remarks on this clonotype: Its ends do not fully match the called genes, so a read error is possible. The V gene is TRBV5-1, the J gene TRBJ2-7, with D unclear. Germline CDR1 SGHRS, CDR2 YFSETQ. This CDR3 has 12 residues. The CDR3 sequence is CASGLSGYKQYF. The CDR3 nucleotides read TGCGCCAGCGGCTTGAGTGGCTACAAGCAGTACTTC.

This clonotype is large within its sample. The chain couples TRBV5-1 to TRBJ2-7; 8 nucleotides match TRBD1. Looked up from germline, CDR1 is SGHRS and CDR2 is YFSETQ. Unmatched junction bases numbered 7, after V lost 2 bases and J lost 6 bases. The CDR3 totals 14 residues. The CDR3 protein is CASSFQGALSEQYF. The CDR3 region has the DNA TGCGCCAGCAGCTTCCAGGGGGCCCTTAGCGAGCAGTACTTC.

In its sample, this clonotype is large. The chain couples TRBV5-1 to TRBJ2-2, with 11 bases identical to TRBD1. Trimming removed 5 bases from V and 7 bases from J; junction bases left unmatched: 4. This CDR3 region has 14 residues. Germline V CDR1 and CDR2: SGHRS, YFSETQ. As DNA, the CDR3 is TGCGCCAGCAGGGACAGGGGGCCGGTCGGGGAGCTGTTTTTT. The encoded protein is CASRDRGPVGELFF.

This clonotype is classed as medium-sized. The chain is built from TRBV20-1 and TRBJ1-5; the match to TRBD1 covers 7 bases. Trimming at V came to 1 base and at J to 0 bases, leaving 9 bases not matched to a gene. The CDR3 has 17 amino acids. Germline CDR1 DFQATT, CDR2 SNEGSKA (reference sequence). Here the CDR3 DNA reads TGCAGTGCTAGAGGGACAGGAGGATTATATAGCAATCAGCCCCAGCATTTT. Its translation: CSARGTGGLYSNQPQHF.

By share of the sample, this clonotype is large. The rearrangement uses TRBV5-1 and TRBJ1-1; D remains unclear. Trimming stripped 4 bases from V and 0 bases from J, with 7 bases between. Germline CDR1 is SGHRS and CDR2 is YFSETQ. The CDR3 sequence is 13 residues long. The CDR3 protein is CASSLAVNTEAFF. DNA for the CDR3: TGCGCCAGCAGCCTGGCAGTGAACACTGAAGCTTTCTTT. Full variable domain (remainder filled in from reference TRBV5-1 and TRBJ1-1): KAGVTQTPRYLIKTRGQQVTLSCSPISGHRSVSWYQQTPGQGLQFLFEYFSETQRNKGNFPGRFSGRQFSNSRSEMNVSTLELGDSALYLCASSLAVNTEAFFGQGTRLTVV.

The chain uses TRBV7-9 and TRBJ2-5; maybe TRBD2 (5 bases). The ends were cut back, 0 bases at V and 9 bases at J, with 23 bases in the middle. The germline CDR1 and CDR2 sequences are SEHNR and FQNEAQ (reference sequence). This CDR3 is built from 17 residues. CDR3 amino acids: CASSLAAASSPKWAQYF. The CDR3, as DNA: TGTGCCAGCAGCTTAGCCGCCGCTAGCTCGCCGAAGTGGGCCCAGTACTTC.

Judged by abundance, this clonotype is medium-sized (0.01 to 0.1%). At one end the junction does not follow the germline gene, possibly because of a read error. The CDR3 protein is CASSLAGAGMDEQFF. The CDR3 coding sequence is TGTGCCAGCAGCCTAGCGGGAGCGGGTATGGATGAGCAGTTCTTC. The chain uses TRBV7-9 and TRBJ2-1; 10 bases align to TRBD2. Germline V gives CDR1 SEHNR, CDR2 FQNEAQ (reference sequence). The CDR3 sequence is 15 residues long.

By its share, this clonotype is medium-sized. V is TRBV3-1 and J is TRBJ2-2; TRBD2 aligns across 13 bases. The J segment lost 6 bases and the V segment lost 6 bases, leaving 7 bases of the junction unmatched. CDR1 and CDR2 (germline): LGHDT, YNNKEL (reference sequence). This CDR3 is 16 amino acids long. DNA for the CDR3: TGTGCCAGCAGACGGACTAGCGGGAGTTCGGCCGGGGAGCTGTTTTTT. It codes for CASRRTSGSSAGELFF.

This clonotype counts as medium-sized (0.01 to 0.1%). This chain links TRBV12-3 or TRBV12-4 with TRBJ2-2, with D hard to call. Between the trimmed V and J ends, which lost 8 bases and 7 bases, there was a span of 17 bases. The CDR3 spans 14 residues. The CDR3 region is CASRSLLVLGELFF. The CDR3 nucleotides are TGTGCCAGCCGCTCCCTTCTGGTTCTCGGGGAGCTGTTTTTT.

Sample share makes this clonotype medium-sized. J is TRBJ1-2 and V is TRBV6-5, with D unclear. The CDR3 has 12 amino acids. Germline lookup yields CDR1 MNHEY and CDR2 SVGAGI. V shed 5 bases and J shed 10 bases, with 14 bases lying between them. Written as DNA, the CDR3 is TGTGCCAGCAGTCCCGACGGGGTAGTCTACACCTTC. This sequence encodes CASSPDGVVYTF.

This clonotype was detected ten times or more. CDR3 in amino acids: CASSLVTGGTDTQYF. The DNA of the CDR3 is TGTGCCAGCAGTTTAGTAACAGGGGGCACAGATACGCAGTATTTT. The chain employs TRBV12-3 or TRBV12-4 and TRBJ2-3; the match to TRBD1 covers 7 bases. Losses at the gene ends were 1 base for V and 1 base for J; bases not matched to a gene: 2. The CDR3 runs 15 residues.

The chain has TRBV28 and TRBJ2-7; D possibly matches TRBD1 or TRBD2 (5 bases each). CDR3 size: 14 residues. Germline V CDR1 and CDR2: MDHEN, SYDVKM. Trimming took off 10 bases at V and 3 bases at J, with 19 bases between the two ends. The chain's CDR3 is CATGWDPSFYEQYF. CDR3 nucleotide sequence: TGTGCCACCGGTTGGGACCCATCGTTCTACGAGCAGTACTTC.